The 14 T cell receptor beta chains below come from one sample, sequenced in a study of cytomegalovirus exposure and HLA in healthy donors (dated by TCRdb to about 2017). The library was obtained by the immunoSEQ multiplex PCR assay. For the multiplex PCR, a mixture combining 60 forward primers for TCR Vbeta segments and 13 reverse primers for TCR Jbeta segments was used. TCRdb limited this immuneACCESS table to in-frame rearrangements with V and J called. A share of clones is missing; checked studies link under half to unresolved V genes, and the rest is unexplained. The sample records under 200,000 clones, around 75% of which are singletons. The ten largest make up roughly 1.9% of the sample. The specimen sequenced was PBMCs. All receptors come from a human donor in good health.

The J gene is TRBJ2-1, the V gene TRBV4-3; D uncertain. Per the germline V gene, CDR1 is LGHNA and CDR2 is YSLEER. The germline V and J ends were trimmed by 0 bases and 0 bases, with 6 bases remaining between them. The CDR3 totals 15 residues. The CDR3 coding sequence is TGCGCCAGCAGCCAAGAACCGGTCTCCTACAATGAGCAGTTCTTC. It codes for CASSQEPVSYNEQFF.

This clone showed up just a few times. The V gene is TRBV15, the J gene TRBJ2-5; D remains ambiguous. The DNA matches TRBJ2-7 better at its end, which makes the J call doubtful. The length of the CDR3 is 15 residues. Germline V gene data show CDR1 as LNHNV and CDR2 as YYDKDF (reference sequence). The CDR3 coding sequence is TGTGCCACCAGCAGAGATTCACGGGTAACCTACGAGCAGTACTTC. This gives the protein CATSRDSRVTYEQYF.

The gene calls are TRBV7-2 and TRBJ2-5; 12 bases are shared with TRBD2. Germline V gives CDR1 SGHTA, CDR2 FQGNSA. This CDR3 is built from 16 residues. After removal of 6 bases from V and 3 bases from J, the junction contained 8 bases not matched to a gene. CDR3 nucleotides: TGTGCCAGCAGTCCGATACTAGCGGGGGGCGAAGAGACCCAGTACTTC. It encodes CASSPILAGGEETQYF.

V is TRBV21-1 and J is TRBJ2-7; the table's D gene call, TRBD2, was not cross checked with the DNA. TRBV21-1 is noted as a pseudogene. The CDR3 is 17 residues long. DNA for the CDR3: TGTGCCAGCACCGGACTATACGGACAAGAAAGTTTCTACGAGCAGTACTTC. It codes for CASTGLYGQESFYEQYF.

The chain carries TRBV5-5 and TRBJ1-2, with TRBD1 matching 10 bases. The V gene's germline CDR1 is SGHKS and CDR2 YYEKEE (reference sequence). Trimming at V came to 3 bases and at J to 7 bases, leaving 3 bases not matched to a gene. The CDR3 contains 13 residues. CDR3 amino acids: CASSSDRGVGYTF. The CDR3 DNA sequence: TGTGCCAGCAGCTCGGACAGGGGGGTTGGCTACACCTTC.

The gene calls are TRBV5-4 and TRBJ1-2, with D possibly being TRBD1 (5 bases). Germline assignment: CDR1 SGHNT and CDR2 YYREEE (reference sequence). The ends were cut back, 1 base at V and 6 bases at J, with 10 bases in the middle. The CDR3 length is 13 residues. As DNA, the CDR3 is TGTGCCAGCAGCTTGAAGGGGTCGGATGGCTACACCTTC. Amino acids: CASSLKGSDGYTF.

This clone was detected only once. The J gene is TRBJ1-5, the V gene TRBV7-8, with D unclear. Trimming removed 2 bases from V and 8 bases from J, with 13 bases in between. The germline gives CDR1 SGHVS, CDR2 FQNEAQ. CDR3 length: 14 residues. The CDR3 coding sequence is TGTGCCAGCAGCTTATCTGGGTACCGGGAGCCCCAGCATTTT. Its protein product is CASSLSGYREPQHF.

The rearrangement joins TRBV27 to TRBJ1-2, with a possible D match to TRBD1 (5 bases). CDR3 size: 12 residues. CDR1 and CDR2 (germline): MNHEY, SMNVEV (reference sequence). Trimming pared 0 bases from V and 7 bases from J, leaving 6 bases between. CDR3 loop: CASSLSGRGYTF. CDR3 sequence (DNA): TGTGCCAGCAGTTTATCGGGGCGTGGCTACACCTTC.

The V gene is TRBV25-1, the J gene TRBJ2-1, with a tentative D call TRBD1 (6 bases). Trimming removed 8 bases at V and 5 bases at J, with 10 bases between. This CDR3 region has 12 residues. The germline CDR1 and CDR2 sequences are MGHDK and SYGVNS. The CDR3 region is CASQGHHNEQFF. The CDR3 DNA sequence: TGTGCCAGCCAGGGGCATCACAATGAGCAGTTCTTC.

The chain couples TRBV4-3 to TRBJ2-5, with 8 bases that match TRBD1. CDR3 size: 15 residues. The junction had 8 bases not matched to a gene; V was cut back by 4 bases and J by 4 bases. Germline lookup yields CDR1 LGHNA and CDR2 YSLEER. The CDR3 nucleotides read TGCGCCAGCAGCCCCTTAAGGACAGGGAGAGAGACCCAGTACTTC. This gives the protein CASSPLRTGRETQYF.

In the case of this clone: The sample holds other DNA sequences that translate to the same CDR3. This sequence joins TRBV4-3 and TRBJ1-3; D not resolved. This CDR3 is 15 amino acids long. CDR1 and CDR2 (germline): LGHNA, YSLEER. Trimming cost V 0 bases and J 1 base, with 7 bases left between them. CDR3 nucleotide sequence: TGCGCCAGCAGCCAAGATCGTACATCTGGAAACACCATATATTTT. Translation: CASSQDRTSGNTIYF.

A few counts support this clone. The J gene is TRBJ2-6, the V gene TRBV9; either TRBD1 or TRBD2 may fit D (5 bases each). The CDR3 is 16 amino acids. Germline lookup yields CDR1 SGDLS and CDR2 YYNGEE. The ends were cut back, 4 bases at V and 1 base at J, with 12 bases in the middle. CDR3 sequence (DNA): TGTGCCAGCAGCATAGAGGGGATTTCTGGGGCCAACGTCCTGACTTTC. It specifies CASSIEGISGANVLTF.

This chain uses TRBV9 with TRBJ2-5; TRBD2 agrees at 7 bases. The CDR3 has 12 residues. The V segment lost 4 bases and the J segment 5 bases; nucleotides outside the gene matches: 2. CDR1 SGDLS and CDR2 YYNGEE come from the germline V gene. The CDR3 DNA reads TGTGCCAGCAGCCACGGGGGGGAGACCCAGTACTTC. Translated: CASSHGGETQYF.

J is TRBJ1-5 and V is TRBV2; 9 nucleotides match TRBD1. The CDR3 sequence is 13 residues long. In germline, CDR1 is SNHLY, CDR2 FYNNEI. After removal of 8 bases from V and 5 bases from J, the junction contained 4 bases not matched to a gene. CDR3 loop: CASCGDRDQPQHF. The CDR3 DNA is TGTGCCAGCTGTGGGGACAGGGATCAGCCCCAGCATTTT.